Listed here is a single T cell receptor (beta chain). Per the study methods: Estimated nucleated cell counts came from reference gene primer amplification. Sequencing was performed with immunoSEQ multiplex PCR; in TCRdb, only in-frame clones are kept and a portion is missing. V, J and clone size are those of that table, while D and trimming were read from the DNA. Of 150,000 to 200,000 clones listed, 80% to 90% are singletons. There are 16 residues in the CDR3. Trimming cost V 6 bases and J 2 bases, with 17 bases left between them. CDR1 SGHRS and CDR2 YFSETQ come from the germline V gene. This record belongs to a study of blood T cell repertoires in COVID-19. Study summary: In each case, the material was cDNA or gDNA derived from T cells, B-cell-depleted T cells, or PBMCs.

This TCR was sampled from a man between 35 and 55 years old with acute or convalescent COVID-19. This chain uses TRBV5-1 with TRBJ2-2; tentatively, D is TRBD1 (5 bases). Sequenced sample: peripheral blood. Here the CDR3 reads CASTGTGAQNTGELFF. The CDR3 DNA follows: TGCGCCAGCACCGGTACAGGCGCCCAAAACACCGGGGAGCTGTTTTTT.